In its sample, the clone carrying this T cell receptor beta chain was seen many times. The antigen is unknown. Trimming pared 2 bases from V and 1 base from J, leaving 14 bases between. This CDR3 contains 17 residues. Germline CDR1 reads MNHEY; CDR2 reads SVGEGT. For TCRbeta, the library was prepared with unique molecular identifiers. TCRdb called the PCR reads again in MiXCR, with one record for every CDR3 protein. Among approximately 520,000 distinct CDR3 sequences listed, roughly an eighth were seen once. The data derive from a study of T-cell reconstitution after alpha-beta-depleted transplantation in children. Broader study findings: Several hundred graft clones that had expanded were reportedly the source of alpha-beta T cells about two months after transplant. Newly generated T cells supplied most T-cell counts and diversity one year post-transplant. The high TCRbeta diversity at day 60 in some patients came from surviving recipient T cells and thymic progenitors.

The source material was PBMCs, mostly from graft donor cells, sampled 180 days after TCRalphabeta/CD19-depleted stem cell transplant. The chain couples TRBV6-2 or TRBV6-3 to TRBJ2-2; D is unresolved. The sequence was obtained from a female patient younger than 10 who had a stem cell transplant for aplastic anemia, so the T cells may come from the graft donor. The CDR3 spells CASSYQVTVRNTGELFF. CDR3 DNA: TGTGCCAGCAGTTACCAGGTTACTGTGCGGAACACCGGGGAGCTGTTTTTT.